Below are 18 T cell receptor beta chains sequenced from a single sample in a study of cytomegalovirus exposure and HLA in healthy donors (dated by TCRdb to about 2017). The protocol used for the library was the immunoSEQ multiplex PCR assay. The multiplex PCR relied on a mix of 60 forward primers for TCR Vbeta segments and 13 reverse primers for TCR Jbeta segments. This immuneACCESS table, as held by TCRdb, lists in-frame sequences with V and J called but not all clones. Of the missing ones, under half trace to an unresolved V gene in checked studies; the others have no known cause. This sample is represented by roughly 80,000 clones; about four fifths of them were singletons. The ten largest clones capture around 3% of the sample. Sequencing input: PBMCs. Receptors originate from a man between 35 and 55 years old in good health and CMV-seronegative.

The chain links TRBV5-6 to TRBJ2-3, with D unclear. V was cut by 4 bases and J by 6 bases, with 21 bases left in between. CDR1 is SGHDT, CDR2 YYEEEE, per germline. CDR3 length: 16 residues. The CDR3 bases are TGTGCCAGCAGCGTGGGAAGTTTTCCTAAAGCGGATACGCAGTATTTT. Translation gives CASSVGSFPKADTQYF.

This chain uses TRBV30 with TRBJ2-5, with no clear D. The V and J ends lost 0 bases and 1 base respectively, with 9 bases between them. The V gene's germline CDR1 is GTSNPN and CDR2 SVGIG (reference sequence). The CDR3 is 14 amino acids. CDR3 DNA: TGTGCCTGGAGTGTCGGAGTACTCCAAGAGACCCAGTACTTC. Encoded protein: CAWSVGVLQETQYF.

CDR3 nucleotide sequence: TGTGCCAGCAGCTTAGTACAGGGGGCTGGTCAGCCCCAGCATTTT. Amino acids: CASSLVQGAGQPQHF. The chain recombines TRBV7-6 with TRBJ1-5, with 9 bases identical to TRBD1. Unmatched junction bases numbered 4, after V lost 1 base and J lost 6 bases. This CDR3 spans 15 amino acids. Germline CDR1 SGHVS, CDR2 FNYEAQ.

V usage is TRBV11-3 and J usage is TRBJ2-7; 10 nucleotides match TRBD1. The V gene end was trimmed by 1 base and the J gene end by 9 bases; junction bases not matched to a gene: 15. The CDR3 loop spans 17 amino acids. CDR1 is SGHNT, CDR2 YENEEA, per germline. The CDR3 DNA sequence: TGTGCCAGCAGCTTAGGAGGCCCCGACAGGGGGCTTCGTAGGCAGTACTTC. Its translation is CASSLGGPDRGLRRQYF.

This rearrangement joins TRBV19 to TRBJ2-7; 9 bases are a match to TRBD1. Unmatched junction bases numbered 7, after V lost 6 bases and J lost 1 base. Germline V lookup: CDR1 LNHDA, CDR2 SQIVND (reference sequence). The CDR3 length is 15 residues. DNA for the CDR3: TGTGCCAGTAGCGCGACGGGACAGGGTTCCTACGAGCAGTACTTC. Its protein product is CASSATGQGSYEQYF. Full variable domain (remainder filled in from reference TRBV19 and TRBJ2-7): DGGITQSPKYLFRKEGQNVTLSCEQNLNHDAMYWYRQDPGQGLRLIYYSQIVNDFQKGDIAEGYSVSREKKESFPLTVTSAQKNPTAFYLCASSATGQGSYEQYFGPGTRLTVT.

This chain connects TRBV6-5 to TRBJ1-1; D ambiguous. The germline V gene has CDR1 MNHEY and CDR2 SVGAGI. This CDR3 has 14 residues. V was cut by 2 bases and J by 0 bases, with 7 bases left in between. The CDR3 sequence is CASSYRSLNTEAFF. The CDR3 DNA reads as TGTGCCAGCAGTTACAGGAGCTTGAACACTGAAGCTTTCTTT.

The chain combines TRBV7-2 with TRBJ2-5, with 9 bases that match TRBD2. V was clipped by 1 base and J by 7 bases; unmatched bases: 7. Germline-derived CDR1 and CDR2 are SGHTA and FQGNSA. The CDR3 consists of 15 residues. The CDR3 is CASSLVKAGGSTQYF. DNA of the CDR3: TGTGCCAGCAGCTTAGTGAAAGCGGGGGGCTCGACCCAGTACTTC.

Concerning this clone itself: The junction departs from the called germline gene at one end, perhaps through a read error. The chain links TRBV5-4 to TRBJ1-1; 7 bases map to TRBD1. Germline CDR1 reads SGHNT; CDR2 reads YYREEE (reference sequence). The CDR3 runs 16 residues. CDR3 protein: CASSLDRGNMNAEAFF. CDR3 nucleotide sequence: TGTGCCAGCAGCTTGGACAGGGGCAATATGAACGCTGAAGCTTTCTTT.

V and J are TRBV5-4 and TRBJ2-5, with D perhaps matching TRBD2 (6 bases). The J call could be wrong; TRBJ2-7 is a better fit for the DNA end. Germline values: CDR1 SGHNT, CDR2 YYREEE (reference sequence). The length of the CDR3 is 15 residues. The CDR3: CASSLIFSGSYEQYF. The CDR3 nucleotides read TGTGCCAGCAGCCTCATTTTTAGCGGATCCTACGAGCAGTACTTC.

Of note for this clone: Compared with germline, one end of the junction differs, possibly owing to a read error. The rearrangement links TRBV19 to TRBJ2-7; 10 bases agree with TRBD1. The germline V gene encodes CDR1 LNHDA and CDR2 SQIVND (reference sequence). The CDR3 has 14 residues. DNA of the CDR3: TGTGCCGGTAGTAACGGACAGGGGGGGGAAAGGCAGTACTTC. It specifies CAGSNGQGGERQYF.

The chain recombines TRBV7-6 with TRBJ2-1; D is uncertain. Germline CDR1 reads SGHVS; CDR2 reads FNYEAQ. The ends were cut back, 5 bases at V and 8 bases at J, with 7 bases in the middle. The CDR3 consists of 11 residues. CDR3 sequence reads: CASSPLHEQFF. Written as DNA, the CDR3 is TGTGCCAGCAGCCCCCTCCATGAGCAGTTCTTC.

The chain recombines TRBV7-3 with TRBJ2-5; 8 nucleotides line up with TRBD1. Germline V CDR1 and CDR2: SGHTA, FQGTGA. The CDR3 loop spans 15 amino acids. The junction had 9 bases not matched to a gene; V was cut back by 5 bases and J by 4 bases. The CDR3 DNA reads as TGTGCCAGCAGCCGTCGGACAGGGAACGGAGAGACCCAGTACTTC. The encoded protein is CASSRRTGNGETQYF. Looking up the rest from reference TRBV7-3 and TRBJ2-5 gives the full variable domain: GAGVSQTPSNKVTEKGKYVELRCDPISGHTALYWYRQSLGQGPEFLIYFQGTGAADDSGLPNDRFFAVRPEGSVSTLKIQRTERGDSAVYLCASSRRTGNGETQYFGPGTRLLVL.

The genes are TRBV7-9 and TRBJ2-2; 8 bases are shared with TRBD2. With V trimmed by 4 bases and J by 4 bases, 17 bases remained unmatched. This CDR3 contains 19 residues. The germline V gene has CDR1 SEHNR and CDR2 FQNEAQ (reference sequence). The chain's CDR3 is CASSYRISTGGLGTGELFF. In nucleotides, the CDR3 is TGTGCCAGCAGCTACCGGATTTCTACGGGGGGGCTGGGCACCGGGGAGCTGTTTTTT.

CDR3 sequence: CAITQGATIYF. For the CDR3, the DNA is TGTGCCATTACACAGGGTGCCACCATATATTTT. This rearrangement joins TRBV28 to TRBJ1-3; tentative D call: TRBD1 (6 bases). The CDR3 extends over 11 amino acids. Germline CDR1 reads MDHEN; CDR2 reads SYDVKM. The V end lost 10 bases, the J end lost 9 bases, and 13 bases lay between the germline ends.

The chain has TRBV5-6 and TRBJ2-7; tentative D call: TRBD2 (5 bases). Germline CDR1 and CDR2: SGHDT and YYEEEE. Trimming took off 0 bases at V and 3 bases at J, with 10 bases between the two ends. The CDR3 spans 14 residues. The CDR3 loop reads CASSLASRSYEQYF. CDR3 DNA: TGTGCCAGCAGCTTGGCTAGCCGGAGCTACGAGCAGTACTTC.

The V call is TRBV6-6, the J call TRBJ2-3; TRBD1 aligns across 8 bases. Germline lookup yields CDR1 MNHNY and CDR2 SVGAGI (reference sequence). This CDR3 region has 14 residues. V was clipped by 7 bases and J by 4 bases; unmatched bases: 7. The CDR3 loop reads CASNSQGVADTQYF. The CDR3 region has the DNA TGTGCCAGCAATTCACAGGGGGTGGCAGATACGCAGTATTTT.

Of note for this clone: A read error may produce the germline difference seen at one junction end. The V gene is TRBV4-1, the J gene TRBJ2-4, with TRBD1 matching 7 bases. The CDR3 runs 15 residues. Germline CDR1 MGHRA, CDR2 YSYEKL. CDR3 sequence reads: CSSSQPTGLGNIQYF. CDR3 nucleotide sequence: TGCTCCAGCAGCCAACCGACAGGGCTAGGGAACATTCAGTACTTC.

A remark on this clone: One end of the junction varies from germline; a read error may be responsible. The chain carries TRBV7-7 and TRBJ2-7, with 9 bases identical to TRBD1. CDR1 is SSHAT and CDR2 is FNYEAQ in the germline V gene (reference sequence). The CDR3 spans 13 residues. This chain's CDR3 is CASSRDRADEQYF. The DNA for the CDR3 is TGTGCTAGCAGCCGGGACAGGGCGGACGAGCAGTACTTC.